This T cell receptor beta chain was captured in a study of cytomegalovirus exposure and HLA in healthy donors. Deletions cut 1 base from V and 1 base from J, with 14 bases between. This CDR3 comprises 17 residues. Germline V gives CDR1 KGHSH, CDR2 LQKENI. TCRdb's copy holds only in-frame clones and misses some; the assay was immunoSEQ multiplex PCR. The sample shows approximately 200,000 clones, roughly three quarters of them seen only once. The sequence was obtained from a woman in her 30s in good health and CMV-seronegative. This chain joins TRBV18 and TRBJ1-3; a possible D gene is TRBD1 (6 bases). Specimen: PBMCs. The DNA of the CDR3 is TGTGCCAGCTCACCACTCGGGACATCCGATTCTGGAAACACCATATATTTT. It specifies CASSPLGTSDSGNTIYF.